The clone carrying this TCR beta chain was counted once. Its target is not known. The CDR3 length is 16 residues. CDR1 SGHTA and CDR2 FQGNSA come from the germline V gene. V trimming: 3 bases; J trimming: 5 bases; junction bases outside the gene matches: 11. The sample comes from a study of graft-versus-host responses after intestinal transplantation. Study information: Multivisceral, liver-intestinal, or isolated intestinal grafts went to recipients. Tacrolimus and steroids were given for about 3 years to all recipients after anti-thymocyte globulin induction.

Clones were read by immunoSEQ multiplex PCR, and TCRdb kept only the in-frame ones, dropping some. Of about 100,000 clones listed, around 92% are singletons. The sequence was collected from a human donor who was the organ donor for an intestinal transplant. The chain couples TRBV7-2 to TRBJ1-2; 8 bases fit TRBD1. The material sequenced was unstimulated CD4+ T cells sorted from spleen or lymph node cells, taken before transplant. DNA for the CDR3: TGTGCCAGCAGCTTGGGCAGTGCCACAGGGGGGTATGGCTACACCTTC. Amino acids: CASSLGSATGGYGYTF. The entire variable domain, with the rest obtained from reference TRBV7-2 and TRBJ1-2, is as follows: GAGVSQSPSNKVTEKGKDVELRCDPISGHTALYWYRQSLGQGLEFLIYFQGNSAPDKSGLPSDRFSAERTGGSVSTLTIQRTQQEDSAVYLCASSLGSATGGYGYTFGSGTRLTVV.